This TCR beta chain was sequenced during a study of T-cell memory formation after mild COVID-19. The CDR3 length is 15 residues. V lost 3 bases and J 1 base, leaving 11 bases between the germline ends. TCRdb processed the 5' RACE reads anew with MiXCR; each CDR3 protein has one entry. The table includes nearly 350,000 distinct CDR3 sequences, 13% detected once. This clonotype was seen a few times. The receptor's source is a man in his late teens or twenties who had mild COVID-19 (a few samples of this study predate the infection). Cell type and time point are not known. Material for sequencing was PBMCs or a T cell subset sorted from them (not recorded which). The chain uses TRBV12-3 or TRBV12-4 and TRBJ2-3; either TRBD1 or TRBD2 may supply D (5 bases each). CDR3 coding DNA: TGTGCCAGCAGTTTCTGGGGGATCCGCACAGATACGCAGTATTTT. Protein sequence: CASSFWGIRTDTQYF.